This TCR beta chain comes out of a study of T cells in Graves' hyperthyroidism and ophthalmopathy. Study outcomes and limitations: Blood shared most expanded thyroid clonotypes above 0.001. The model anticipated ophthalmopathy a median around six months pre-onset.

RNA transcripts yielded amplified TCR beta CDR3 regions. Using the HTBI primer set, a first-round RT-PCR was run on the TCR CDR3. TCRdb used MiXCR to reprocess the multiplex PCR reads, holding one entry per CDR3 protein. The data contain approximately 600,000 distinct CDR3 sequences, more than 13% of them singletons. As regards this clonotype: Its antigen is currently unknown.

Ophthalmopathy patients had Clinical Activity Score at least 3, NOSPECS grade at least 4, duration under 3 months. A patient was excluded if there was uncontrolled infection, other autoimmune disease, pregnancy or lactation. The sample consisted of blood. This TCR derives from a woman younger than 35 with Graves' ophthalmopathy.

CDR3 sequence (DNA): TGTGCCAGCAGCTCCCGACAGGGGGTCGGTAGCAATCAGCCCCAGCATTTT. Its protein is CASSSRQGVGSNQPQHF. This chain joins TRBV6-1 and TRBJ1-5, with 9 bases lining up with TRBD1. In germline, CDR1 is MNHNS, CDR2 SASEGT. CDR3 size: 17 residues. After removal of 6 bases from V and 0 bases from J, the junction contained 9 bases not matched to a gene.